The 2 T cell receptor beta chains in this list originate from one sample, sequenced in a study of Graves' ophthalmopathy and Graves' hyperthyroidism. Amplification of TCR beta CDR3 regions used RNA transcripts. Investigators did first-round RT-PCR with HTBI primers, then second-round multiplex PCR. TCRdb called the multiplex PCR reads again in MiXCR, with one record for every CDR3 protein. The data hold about 620,000 distinct CDR3 sequences, with 20% to 25% observed a single time. Material: peripheral blood. These receptors all stem from a woman aged 18 to 35 with stable Graves' hyperthyroidism. Some clones in this sample may be carry-over from other donors' samples.

This clonotype was observed a few times. V is TRBV11-2 and J is TRBJ2-5; TRBD2 matches at 7 bases. The ends lost 4 bases at V and 12 bases at J; junction bases unmatched: 14. The CDR3 is 14 amino acids. Germline assignment: CDR1 SGHAT and CDR2 FQNNGV. The CDR3 is CASSSTADTSAKYF. In DNA form, the CDR3 reads TGTGCCAGCAGCTCCACTGCAGATACTAGCGCGAAGTACTTC.

As concerns this clonotype: Sequence at one end of the junction differs from germline and may be a read error. The chain carries TRBV18 and TRBJ2-2; D possibly uses TRBD1 or TRBD2 (5 bases each). Germline values: CDR1 KGHSH, CDR2 LQKENI. The length of the CDR3 is 15 residues. The CDR3 protein is CACSPQQEVTGELFF. For the CDR3, the DNA is TGTGCCTGCTCACCACAACAGGAGGTCACCGGGGAGCTGTTTTTT.